A selection of T cell receptor beta chains follows, all from one sample in a study of healthy donors' naive CD4 and CD8 T cells. TCRdb ran MiXCR on the reads and lists one entry per CDR3 protein. In the table there are about 180,000 distinct CDR3 sequences, about 74% of which are singletons. Sequencing was performed on naive CD4+ and CD8+ T cells sorted from blood, pooled from several donors. The receptor source for this set is a pool of human donors in good health; the sample pools cells from several healthy donors. CDR3s include the opening cysteine and the closing phenylalanine or tryptophan. Clone size, where shown, is once, few, many, or a class for clones that have expanded.

cdr3_aa	v_call	j_call	cdr3_length	clone_size
CAIWTGLGEQYF	TRBV27	TRBJ2-7	12	-
CASSYLGAGVTEAFF	TRBV6-5	TRBJ1-1	15	-
CASSVGQTAYGYTF	TRBV2	TRBJ1-2	14	-
CAWTYRGLNEKLFF	TRBV30	TRBJ1-4	14	few
CASSLAGGSSYEQYF	TRBV7-8	TRBJ2-7	15	-
CASSPGLAGSTDTQYF	TRBV6-5	TRBJ2-3	16	few
CASSYSKLIGQPNNSPLHF	TRBV6-5	TRBJ1-6	19	-
CASTDIQETQYF	TRBV27	TRBJ2-5	12	-
CASSPVPSGQETQYF	TRBV5-4	TRBJ2-5	15	-
CASSPGPSMNTEAFF	TRBV6-5	TRBJ1-1	15	-
CSAQSRIPNQPQHF	TRBV20-1	TRBJ1-5	14	once
CASRHVTGGELYTF	TRBV5-4	TRBJ1-2	14	-
CSVLDRANYGYTF	TRBV29-1	TRBJ1-2	13	-
CASSSSGTGVYGYTF	TRBV18	TRBJ1-2	15	-
CSVEEGFPYEQYF	TRBV29-1	TRBJ2-7	13	-
CASSYSRGLGYEQYF	TRBV6-5	TRBJ2-7	15	-
CASRRAGSNQPQHF	TRBV27	TRBJ1-5	14	-
CSVEGVGGSKYDEQYF	TRBV29-1	TRBJ2-7	16	-
CASSYAGGETQYF	TRBV6-2/TRBV6-3	TRBJ2-5	13	few
CSVVGPGQGVYGYTF	TRBV29-1	TRBJ1-2	15	-
CASSSPGWLAGDADTQYF	TRBV6-5	TRBJ2-3	18	-
CASSLGPGTGLGEQYF	TRBV11-2	TRBJ2-7	16	-
CAPPREGLAYSYEQYF	TRBV30	TRBJ2-7	16	-
CASSYSGGSGNTIYF	TRBV6-5	TRBJ1-3	15	-
CSVRGDGRASTDTQYF	TRBV29-1	TRBJ2-3	16	-